This TCR beta chain was captured by sequencing in a study of T cell responses to AZD1222 COVID-19 vaccine. Study findings and constraints: Nearly half of spike-specific TCRs reportedly go after variant regions that carry no mutations.

V was clipped by 7 bases and J by 0 bases, with 13 bases between them. The CDR3 length is 15 residues. Germline CDR1 reads LNHDA; CDR2 reads SQIVND (reference sequence). TCRdb's table, derived via immunoSEQ multiplex PCR, lists solely in-frame clones and lacks some. The repertoire consists of 140,000 to 150,000 clones, with 82% occurring once and the leading ten covering about 4%. This clone was seen a few times. Its antigen is as yet unknown. This material consisted of peripheral blood, taken on day 0 of MenACWY control vaccination. The TCR originated in an adult in good health. The chain combines TRBV19 with TRBJ1-3; a possible D gene is TRBD1 (5 bases). CDR3 nucleotides: TGTGCCAGTACCTTGACAGCGAGCTCTGGAAACACCATATATTTT. It encodes CASTLTASSGNTIYF.